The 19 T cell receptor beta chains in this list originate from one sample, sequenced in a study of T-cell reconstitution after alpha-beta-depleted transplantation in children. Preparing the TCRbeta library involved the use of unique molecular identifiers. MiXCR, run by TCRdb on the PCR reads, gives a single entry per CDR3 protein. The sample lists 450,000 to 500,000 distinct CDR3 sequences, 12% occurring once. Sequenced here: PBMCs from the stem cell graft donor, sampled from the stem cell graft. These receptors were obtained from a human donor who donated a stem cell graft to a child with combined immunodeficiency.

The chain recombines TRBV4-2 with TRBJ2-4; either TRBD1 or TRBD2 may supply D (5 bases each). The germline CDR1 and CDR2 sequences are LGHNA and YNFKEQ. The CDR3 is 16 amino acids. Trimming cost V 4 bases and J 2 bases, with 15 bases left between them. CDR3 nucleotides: TGTGCCAGCAGCCCGTCCTGGGGGTCTTCCAAAAACATTCAGTACTTC. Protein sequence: CASSPSWGSSKNIQYF.

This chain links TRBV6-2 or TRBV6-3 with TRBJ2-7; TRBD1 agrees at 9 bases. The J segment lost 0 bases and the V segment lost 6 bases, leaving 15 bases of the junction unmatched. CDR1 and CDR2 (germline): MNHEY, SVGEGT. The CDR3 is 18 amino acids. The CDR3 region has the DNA TGTGCCAGCAGACTAAGGGTAACAGGGGGCGCAAGCTCCTACGAGCAGTACTTC. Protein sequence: CASRLRVTGGASSYEQYF.

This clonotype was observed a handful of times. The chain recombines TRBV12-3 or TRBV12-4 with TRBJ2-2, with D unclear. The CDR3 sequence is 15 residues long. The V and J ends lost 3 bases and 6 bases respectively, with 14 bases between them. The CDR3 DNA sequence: TGTGCCAGCAGTTTCAAACCCCTAACGGCCGGGGAGCTGTTTTTT. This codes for CASSFKPLTAGELFF.

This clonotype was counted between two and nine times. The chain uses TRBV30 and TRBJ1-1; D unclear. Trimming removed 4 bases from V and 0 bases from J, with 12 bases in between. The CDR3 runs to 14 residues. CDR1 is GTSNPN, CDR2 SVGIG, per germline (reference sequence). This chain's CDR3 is CAWNVGGLNTEAFF. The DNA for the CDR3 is TGTGCCTGGAACGTCGGCGGATTGAACACTGAAGCTTTCTTT.

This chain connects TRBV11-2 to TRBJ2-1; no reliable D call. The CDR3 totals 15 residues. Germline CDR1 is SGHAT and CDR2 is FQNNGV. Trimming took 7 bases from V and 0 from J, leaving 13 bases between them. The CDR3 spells CASTQFSSSYNEQFF. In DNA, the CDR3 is TGTGCCAGCACCCAATTCTCGAGCTCCTACAATGAGCAGTTCTTC.

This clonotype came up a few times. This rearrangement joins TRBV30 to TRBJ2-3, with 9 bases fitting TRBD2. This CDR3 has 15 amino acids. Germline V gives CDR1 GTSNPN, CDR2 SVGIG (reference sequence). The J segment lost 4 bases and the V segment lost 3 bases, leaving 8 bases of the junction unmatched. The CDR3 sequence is CAWSALAGSADTQYF. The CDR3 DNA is TGTGCCTGGAGCGCCCTAGCGGGGTCAGCAGATACGCAGTATTTT.

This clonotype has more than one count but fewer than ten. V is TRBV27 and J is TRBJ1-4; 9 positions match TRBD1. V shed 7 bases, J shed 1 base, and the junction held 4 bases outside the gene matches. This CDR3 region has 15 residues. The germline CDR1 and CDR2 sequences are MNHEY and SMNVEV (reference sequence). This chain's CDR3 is CASKQGALTNEKLFF. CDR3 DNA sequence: TGTGCCAGCAAACAGGGGGCCCTAACTAATGAAAAACTGTTTTTT.

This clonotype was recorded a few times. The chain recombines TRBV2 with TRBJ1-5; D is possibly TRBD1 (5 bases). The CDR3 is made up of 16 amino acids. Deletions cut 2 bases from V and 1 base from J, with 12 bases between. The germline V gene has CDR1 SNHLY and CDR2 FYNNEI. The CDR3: CASSEQGGRSNQPQHF. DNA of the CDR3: TGTGCCAGCAGTGAACAGGGAGGCCGGAGCAATCAGCCCCAGCATTTT.

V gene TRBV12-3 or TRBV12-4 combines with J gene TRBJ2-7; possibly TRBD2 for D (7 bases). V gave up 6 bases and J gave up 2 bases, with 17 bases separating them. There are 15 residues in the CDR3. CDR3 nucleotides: TGTGCCAGCAGCCCTGGGGGGGGCCAAACCTACGAGCAGTACTTC. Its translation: CASSPGGGQTYEQYF.

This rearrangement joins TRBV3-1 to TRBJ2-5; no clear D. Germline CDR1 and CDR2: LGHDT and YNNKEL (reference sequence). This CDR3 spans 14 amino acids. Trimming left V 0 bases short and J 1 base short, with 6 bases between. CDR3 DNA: TGTGCCAGCAGCCAAGAGGGCAGCCAAGAGACCCAGTACTTC. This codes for CASSQEGSQETQYF.

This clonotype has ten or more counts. The CDR3 loop is CASCGTKFYNEQFF. The CDR3 DNA reads TGTGCCAGCTGTGGGACTAAATTCTACAATGAGCAGTTCTTC. The chain couples TRBV12-3 or TRBV12-4 to TRBJ2-1; 7 nucleotides match TRBD2. This CDR3 spans 14 amino acids. The V gene end was trimmed by 8 bases and the J gene end by 3 bases; junction bases not matched to a gene: 7.

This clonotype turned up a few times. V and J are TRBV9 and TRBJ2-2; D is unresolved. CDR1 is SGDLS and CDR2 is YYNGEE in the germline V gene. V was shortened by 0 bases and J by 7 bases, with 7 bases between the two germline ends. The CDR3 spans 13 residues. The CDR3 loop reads CASSVGYGGELFF. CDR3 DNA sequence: TGTGCCAGCAGCGTAGGTTACGGCGGGGAGCTGTTTTTT.

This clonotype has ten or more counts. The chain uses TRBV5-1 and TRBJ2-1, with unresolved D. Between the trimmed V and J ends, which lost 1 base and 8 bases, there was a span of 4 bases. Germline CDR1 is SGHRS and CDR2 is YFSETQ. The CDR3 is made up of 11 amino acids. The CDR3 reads CASSLYDEQFF. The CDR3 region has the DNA TGCGCCAGCAGCTTGTATGATGAGCAGTTCTTC.

The CDR3 sequence: CSASRLAGFRDTQYF. CDR3 in DNA: TGCAGTGCTAGTCGACTAGCGGGGTTTAGAGATACGCAGTATTTT. J is TRBJ2-3 and V is TRBV20-1; 11 nucleotides agree with TRBD2. The CDR3 runs to 15 residues. Germline V gives CDR1 DFQATT, CDR2 SNEGSKA (reference sequence). V lost 3 bases to trimming and J lost 5 bases; unmatched junction nucleotides: 7.

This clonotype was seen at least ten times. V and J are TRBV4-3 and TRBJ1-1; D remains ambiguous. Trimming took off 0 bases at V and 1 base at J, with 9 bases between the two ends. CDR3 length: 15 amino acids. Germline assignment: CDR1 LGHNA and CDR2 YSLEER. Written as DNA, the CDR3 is TGCGCCAGCAGCCAAGATTCAGCGAGGAACACTGAAGCTTTCTTT. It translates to CASSQDSARNTEAFF.

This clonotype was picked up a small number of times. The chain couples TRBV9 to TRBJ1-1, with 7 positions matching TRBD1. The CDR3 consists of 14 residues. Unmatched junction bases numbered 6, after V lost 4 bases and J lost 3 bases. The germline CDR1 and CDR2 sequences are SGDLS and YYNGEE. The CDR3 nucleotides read TGTGCCAGCAGCTCGCCAGGGGGGGACACTGAAGCTTTCTTT. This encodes CASSSPGGDTEAFF.

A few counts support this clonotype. This chain's CDR3 is CATRGPPNRNTQYF. The CDR3 DNA follows: TGTGCCACCAGGGGGCCCCCGAATAGGAATACGCAGTATTTT. The chain links TRBV5-8 to TRBJ2-3; 8 bases map to TRBD1. The CDR3 has 14 amino acids. CDR1 SGHTS and CDR2 YDEGEE come from the germline V gene. V lost 9 bases, J lost 7 bases, and 13 bases stayed unmatched.

CDR3 amino acids: CASSPEGDGETQYF. CDR3 DNA sequence: TGTGCCAGCAGTCCGGAGGGGGATGGAGAGACCCAGTACTTC. This rearrangement joins TRBV12-3 or TRBV12-4 to TRBJ2-5; tentatively, D is TRBD1 or TRBD2 (6 bases each). Trimming stripped 5 bases from V and 4 bases from J, with 14 bases between. The CDR3 consists of 14 residues.

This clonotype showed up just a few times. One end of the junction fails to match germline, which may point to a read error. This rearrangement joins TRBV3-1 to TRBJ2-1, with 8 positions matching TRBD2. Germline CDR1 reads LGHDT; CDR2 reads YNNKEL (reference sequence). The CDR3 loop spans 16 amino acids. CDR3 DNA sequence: TGTGCCAGCAGCAAAGATCTGGCGGGAGGAGATGGTGAGCAGTTCTTC. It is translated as CASSKDLAGGDGEQFF.